The T cell receptor (beta chain) described here comes from a study of blood T cell repertoires in COVID-19 (dated by TCRdb to 2019 to 2021). General notes on the study: Collaborator samples came from the United States, Italy and Spain and covered acute and convalescent phases of COVID-19. Where HLA class I and class II types were available, the types were taken from metadata supplied by the sample provider, not from assay-based typing. The dataset comprised deeply sampled blood TCRbeta repertoires from subjects exposed to, actively infected with, or recovered from COVID-19. The samples were drawn from two sources: the first 160 participants of the ongoing ImmuneRACE study, and 950 to 1,500 subjects contributed by 6 global collaborators. The material from the prospective study consisted of cDNA or gDNA derived from T cells, B-cell-depleted T cells, or PBMCs. A freely available public database, intended as a resource for researchers studying the immune response to SARS-CoV-2, is where the repertoires were released. A de-identified subject ID, COVID-19 status, age in years and sex were almost always included in the sample metadata. Here is what the overall study found, with its caveats: The amount of clinical and demographic metadata varied by source and participant and was provided uncurated.

TCRbeta CDR3 regions were amplified from genomic DNA by means of the immunoSEQ Assay, a bias-controlled multiplex PCR. As for how the authors treated the data: Nucleated cell counts per sample were estimated from amplification of reference gene primers within the assay. To quantify the absolute abundance of each unique TCRbeta CDR3 rearrangement, sequence reads were collapsed and filtered. Productive Simpson clonality was computed per sample as the square root of Simpson's diversity index over productive rearrangements. TCRdb limited this immuneACCESS table to in-frame rearrangements with V and J called. A share of clones is missing; checked studies link under half to unresolved V genes, and the rest is unexplained. D and trimming come from the DNA, and the V and J calls and clone size come from that table. The sample yields roughly 97,000 clones; about 87% were counted once. Around 15% of the sample is in the top ten clones.

Whole blood was collected in K2EDTA tubes by collaborating institutions according to the institutions' own protocols. For TCRbeta analysis, collaborator samples were shipped as frozen whole blood, as isolated PBMCs, or as DNA extracted from either sample type. Points on this clone: Its antigen is unknown. Base quality data are lacking; no much larger clone is found one base away.

The sequence was obtained from a man aged 45-65 years with acute or convalescent COVID-19. The material sequenced was peripheral blood.

In nucleotide form, the sequence is TGTGCCAGCAGCGGACAGAATTCCTACGAGCAGTACTTC. Its coded protein is CASSGQNSYEQYF. The V and J segments used are TRBV12-3 or TRBV12-4 and TRBJ2-7, and perhaps TRBD1 as D gene, on 6 matching bases. V is pared back by 6 bases and J by 1 base, with 10 bases lying between the germline termini. The CDR3 starts with the cysteine, ends with the phenylalanine, and has 13 residues. The DNA shown is the 39-base CDR3, in frame from base 1.